Listed here is a single TCR beta chain. These data come from a study of beta chain features in type 1 diabetes. Since all of the isolated RNA was reverse transcribed, expressed TCRB transcripts were what got sequenced. Repertoires were generated with immunoSEQ multiplex PCR, while TCRdb's copy carries only in-frame clones and drops some. The table records under 350,000 clones, 7% to 9% of them present only once. J lost 2 bases, V lost 0 bases, and 1 base had no gene match. The CDR3 covers 16 residues. Source material: central memory CD4+ T cells from blood. The chain recombines TRBV23-1 with TRBJ2-5; 12 bases line up with TRBD2. TRBV23-1 is an ORF, and what it does is uncertain. This clonotype was obtained from a young woman in good health. The CDR3, as DNA: TGCGCCAGCAGTCAATCGGGGACTAGCGGGCAAGAGACCCAGTACTTC. Its translation: CASSQSGTSGQETQYF.